These 14 T cell receptor beta chains originate from one sample sequenced in a study of OX40 agonist ivuxolimab in advanced cancers. Sequencing was performed with immunoSEQ multiplex PCR; in TCRdb, only in-frame clones are kept and a portion is missing. The sample holds fewer than 65,000 clones, over 75% seen once. Sequencing used CD4+ or CD8+ T cells sorted from blood, obtained in a trial of the OX40 agonist ivuxolimab. These receptors came from an adult with an advanced solid tumor such as melanoma, head and neck, liver or kidney cancer.

The V call is TRBV13, the J call TRBJ2-5, with 7 bases that match TRBD1. V lost 5 bases and J lost 4; bases outside the gene matches: 4. This CDR3 has 13 amino acids. Looked up from germline, CDR1 is PRHDT and CDR2 is FYEKMQ (reference sequence). The CDR3: CASSIRTGETQYF. The CDR3 region has the DNA TGTGCCAGCAGCATTCGGACAGGAGAGACCCAGTACTTC.

This chain uses TRBV28 with TRBJ1-1; unclear D gene. The CDR3 is 15 amino acids. Germline CDR1 MDHEN, CDR2 SYDVKM. V was cut by 1 base and J by 0 bases, with 9 bases left in between. DNA of the CDR3: TGTGCCAGCAGTTTATTCCGCAACGTGAACACTGAAGCTTTCTTT. Protein product: CASSLFRNVNTEAFF.

The chain combines TRBV5-4 with TRBJ2-3, with unresolved D. CDR3 size: 14 residues. Between the trimmed V and J ends, which lost 1 base and 5 bases, there was a span of 11 bases. Germline lookup yields CDR1 SGHNT and CDR2 YYREEE (reference sequence). CDR3 residues: CASSLFWKLDTQYF. In nucleotides, the CDR3 is TGTGCCAGCAGCTTGTTTTGGAAGCTAGATACGCAGTATTTT.

The chain recombines TRBV25-1 with TRBJ1-2, with D hard to call. V lost 4 bases and J 8 bases, leaving 14 bases between the germline ends. This CDR3 has 13 residues. Germline CDR1 is MGHDK and CDR2 is SYGVNS. The CDR3 protein is CASSAGGLGGYTF. The CDR3 DNA sequence: TGTGCCAGCAGTGCTGGAGGGCTTGGCGGCTACACCTTC.

V and J are TRBV11-3 and TRBJ2-7; tentative D call: TRBD2 (6 bases). The CDR3 extends over 14 amino acids. With 1 base removed from V and 4 bases from J, the gap between germline ends came to 11 bases. Germline V CDR1 and CDR2: SGHNT, YENEEA. The CDR3 coding sequence is TGTGCCAGCAGCTTAGGGCGGGAAAGGTACGAGCAGTACTTC. As protein: CASSLGRERYEQYF.

J is TRBJ2-7 and V is TRBV6-1; D is possibly TRBD2 (6 bases). There are 16 residues in the CDR3. CDR1 and CDR2 from the germline V gene are MNHNS and SASEGT. V lost 2 bases and J lost 0, with 14 bases in between. The CDR3 loop reads CASSERGLLSSYEQYF. The CDR3 DNA reads TGTGCCAGCAGTGAACGGGGACTTTTGAGCTCCTACGAGCAGTACTTC.

The count of this clone is one. The chain carries TRBV11-2 and TRBJ1-3; no definite D call. Trimming pared 2 bases from V and 4 bases from J, leaving 9 bases between. This CDR3 region has 14 residues. Germline CDR1 and CDR2: SGHAT and FQNNGV. The CDR3 loop reads CASSLFYSGNTIYF. CDR3 nucleotides: TGTGCCAGCAGCTTATTCTATTCCGGAAACACCATATATTTT.

This clone was detected once. The chain uses TRBV28 and TRBJ1-2; no clear D gene. The V gene's germline CDR1 is MDHEN and CDR2 SYDVKM. Trimming shortened V by 7 bases and J by 7 bases, and 19 bases separated the two germline ends. The CDR3 runs to 14 residues. This chain's CDR3 is CASIPQAEGRGYTF. The CDR3 nucleotides are TGTGCCAGCATTCCTCAAGCAGAGGGTCGTGGCTACACCTTC.

The rearrangement uses TRBV10-1 and TRBJ2-3, with 11 bases aligning to TRBD2. Per the germline V gene, CDR1 is WNHNN and CDR2 is SYGVQD (reference sequence). The CDR3 sequence is 15 residues long. V was clipped by 3 bases and J by 1 base; unmatched bases: 0. CDR3 protein: CASSDSGRGTDTQYF. The DNA of the CDR3 is TGCGCCAGCAGTGATAGCGGGAGGGGCACAGATACGCAGTATTTT.

This chain joins TRBV10-1 and TRBJ2-5; TRBD2 matches at 11 bases. Germline CDR1 is WNHNN and CDR2 is SYGVQD (reference sequence). V gave up 4 bases and J gave up 5 bases; unmatched junction bases: 6. The CDR3 length is 15 residues. The CDR3 coding sequence is TGCGCCAGCAGTGCAACTAGCGGGGGATTGGAGACCCAGTACTTC. Encoded protein: CASSATSGGLETQYF.

This chain connects TRBV7-9 to TRBJ1-1, with D perhaps TRBD1 (6 bases). CDR1 is SEHNR, CDR2 FQNEAQ, per germline (reference sequence). The CDR3 consists of 14 residues. The ends were cut back, 4 bases at V and 4 bases at J, with 13 bases in the middle. CDR3 loop: CASSYPGGATEAFF. DNA of the CDR3: TGTGCCAGCAGCTACCCGGGGGGGGCCACTGAAGCTTTCTTT.

V usage is TRBV5-1 and J usage is TRBJ2-3; D is perhaps TRBD1 or TRBD2 (5 bases each). CDR1 SGHRS and CDR2 YFSETQ come from the germline V gene. This CDR3 is 14 amino acids long. The germline V and J ends were trimmed by 5 bases and 0 bases, with 10 bases remaining between them. The CDR3 DNA follows: TGCGCCAGCAGATCGGGGCACAGCACAGATACGCAGTATTTT. This sequence encodes CASRSGHSTDTQYF.

This sequence joins TRBV5-5 and TRBJ1-1; D remains ambiguous. This CDR3 is 13 amino acids long. Germline V CDR1 and CDR2: SGHKS, YYEKEE (reference sequence). The ends were cut back, 7 bases at V and 4 bases at J, with 14 bases in the middle. CDR3 coding DNA: TGTGCCAGCGGGATGCAGCCCACCACTGAAGCTTTCTTT. It yields the protein CASGMQPTTEAFF. Full variable domain (rest looked up from reference TRBV5-5 and TRBJ1-1): DAGVTQSPTHLIKTRGQQVTLRCSPISGHKSVSWYQQVLGQGPQFIFQYYEKEERGRGNFPDRFSARQFPNYSSELNVNALLLGDSALYLCASGMQPTTEAFFGQGTRLTVV.

The chain uses TRBV5-8 and TRBJ1-5, with unresolved D. CDR1 and CDR2 from the germline V gene are SGHTS and YDEGEE. The CDR3 runs 12 residues. The germline V and J ends were trimmed by 8 bases and 6 bases, with 12 bases remaining between them. CDR3 nucleotide sequence: TGTGCCAGTACCTTTCGAGGTCAGCCCCAGCATTTT. This encodes CASTFRGQPQHF.